These T cell receptor beta chains were read from a single sample in a study of CD8+ T cells in alopecia areata. Generated by immunoSEQ multiplex PCR, the TCRdb table keeps only in-frame clones and is missing some. Of about 200,000 clones in the sample, 56% were seen once. Sequenced: CD8+ T cells sorted from blood. These receptors came from a human donor in good health. The CDR3 runs from the conserved cysteine through the conserved F or W. A D gene is named only where the DNA matches it firmly.

v_call	j_call	d_call	cdr3_aa
TRBV6-1	TRBJ1-5	TRBD1	CASRAGTGNQPQHF
TRBV19	TRBJ1-2	NA	CASNLGGYTF
TRBV7-9	TRBJ2-1	TRBD2	CASSRLAGGYNEQFF
TRBV4-1	TRBJ2-6	NA	CASSPGPHSGANVLTF
TRBV7-9	TRBJ2-5	TRBD2	CASSPSRGAQETQYF
TRBV4-2	TRBJ1-1	NA	CASSQGTTEAFF
TRBV5-6	TRBJ2-4	NA	CASSFGSKRAKNIQYF
TRBV5-1	TRBJ1-2	TRBD1	CASSLEPQGNYGYTF
TRBV29-1	TRBJ1-2	TRBD1	CSVYPGTDYGYTF
TRBV11-2	TRBJ2-5	NA	CASSFPRLAREETQYF
TRBV2	TRBJ2-1	NA	CASSENTYNEQFF
TRBV30	TRBJ1-1	NA	CAWSRWGLNTEAFF
TRBV29-1	TRBJ1-2	TRBD1	CSIRDRDSHGYTF
TRBV7-9	NA	NA	CASTSRSLEQYF
TRBV5-6	TRBJ2-5	NA	CASSFPRAEETQYF
TRBV7-9	TRBJ2-3	NA	CASSLDWDFTDTQYF
TRBV13	TRBJ2-7	NA	CASQGRPVDEQYF
TRBV5-6	TRBJ2-2	NA	CASSLAQDVTGELFF
TRBV11-2	TRBJ1-6	TRBD1	CASSAMGQGVNSPLHF
TRBV4-1	TRBJ2-5	TRBD1	CASSQGTGEETQYF
TRBV29-1	TRBJ2-7	NA	CSVEGTEAYEQYF
TRBV29-1	TRBJ2-7	NA	CSVEAGTPYEQYF
TRBV27	TRBJ1-2	NA	CASSLSDNYGYTF
TRBV19	TRBJ2-3	NA	CASSTPRMGTDTQYF
TRBV4-1	TRBJ1-1	NA	CASSQDRGRLNTEAFF
TRBV2	TRBJ1-1	TRBD1	CASSGEGQGNMNTEAFF
TRBV7-9	TRBJ2-5	NA	CASSLDGTPDQYF
TRBV13	TRBJ2-3	NA	CASSLSPGLGPRGTDTQYF
TRBV27	TRBJ1-1	NA	CASCPFNGQAEAFF
TRBV6-5	TRBJ1-6	NA	CASSSGGSPLHF
TRBV5-6	TRBJ2-5	NA	CASSLGEQGQYF
TRBV2	TRBJ1-6	NA	CASMDDSPLHF
TRBV4-1	TRBJ1-6	NA	CASSTESSYNSPLHF
TRBV2	TRBJ2-7	TRBD1	CASSGQAGEQYF
TRBV4-1	TRBJ1-6	NA	CASSQAAGNYNSPLHF
TRBV29-1	TRBJ1-1	NA	CSLRIGPNTEAFF
TRBV5-6	TRBJ2-2	TRBD2	CASSLALAGGYTGELFF
TRBV4-1	TRBJ2-1	TRBD1	CASSPTGLTENEQFF
TRBV7-9	TRBJ1-2	NA	CASSQEHHLAGYTF
TRBV30	TRBJ2-1	NA	CAWSVVRADNEQFF
TRBV4-1	TRBJ2-3	NA	CASSQEDRSTDTQYF
TRBV15	TRBJ1-1	TRBD1	CATSRRDRVPEAFF
TRBV2	TRBJ2-7	NA	CASSEDRLYEQYF
TRBV5-6	TRBJ1-1	NA	CASSLGSRNTEAFF
TRBV4-1	TRBJ1-5	NA	CASSAGNQPQHF
TRBV7-9	TRBJ2-1	NA	CASSLGPSGEQFF
TRBV2	TRBJ1-5	NA	CASTEDWGGNQPQHF
TRBV5-1	TRBJ2-3	NA	CASSLSAYDLGTDTQYF
TRBV4-1	TRBJ2-5	NA	CASSQGSESETQYF
TRBV6-5	TRBJ2-7	NA	CASSKAASPQDEQYF
TRBV29-1	TRBJ2-5	NA	CSGNTDETQYF
TRBV7-8	TRBJ2-1	TRBD2	CASSSRGGSSGIYNEQFF
TRBV29-1	TRBJ2-2	NA	CSVESDNTGELFF
TRBV2	TRBJ2-7	NA	CASTPGPTYEQYF
TRBV27	TRBJ2-5	NA	CASSLEGRETQYF
TRBV15	TRBJ2-1	NA	CATSTSTSSYNEQFF
TRBV2	TRBJ2-7	TRBD1	CASTPTGSRAYEQYF
TRBV4-1	TRBJ2-7	NA	CASSQMMYSRYEQYF
TRBV7-9	TRBJ2-7	NA	CASSTRTEPNYEQYF